The 5 T cell receptor beta chains in this list originate from one sample, sequenced in a study of cytomegalovirus exposure and HLA in healthy donors. Both 60 Vbeta primers and 13 Jbeta primers went into the PCR. Sequenced by immunoSEQ multiplex PCR; TCRdb stores in-frame clones only, minus some. The repertoire holds some 60,000 clones, with more than 70% as singletons. Input material: PBMCs. Every receptor here comes from a male donor in good health and CMV-seronegative.

The rearrangement uses TRBV27 and TRBJ1-2; D is ambiguous. V lost 6 bases, J lost 7 bases, and 12 bases lay in between. The CDR3 covers 12 residues. In germline, CDR1 is MNHEY, CDR2 SMNVEV (reference sequence). This CDR3 reads CASRYASGGYTF. The CDR3 bases are TGTGCCAGCAGATACGCTTCCGGTGGCTACACCTTC.

The V and J genes are TRBV5-1 and TRBJ2-2, with 8 bases fitting TRBD1. The V and J ends lost 3 bases and 0 bases, in that order; junction bases with no gene match: 4. Germline V lookup: CDR1 SGHRS, CDR2 YFSETQ. The CDR3 is 16 amino acids. The CDR3 loop is CASSSRQGTNTGELFF. The CDR3 DNA reads as TGCGCCAGCAGCTCACGACAGGGGACGAACACCGGGGAGCTGTTTTTT.

This rearrangement joins TRBV7-9 to TRBJ2-7, with a tentative D call TRBD1 (6 bases). CDR3 length equals 15 residues. V lost 4 bases to trimming and J lost 3 bases, with 16 bases between them. Germline values: CDR1 SEHNR, CDR2 FQNEAQ (reference sequence). The CDR3: CASSSRQGHFYEQYF. CDR3 in DNA: TGTGCCAGCAGCTCCCGGCAGGGACACTTCTACGAGCAGTACTTC. The variable domain in full, with the rest retrieved from reference TRBV7-9 and TRBJ2-7, is DTGVSQNPRHKITKRGQNVTFRCDPISEHNRLYWYRQTLGQGPEFLTYFQNEAQLEKSRLLSDRFSAERPKGSFSTLEIQRTEQGDSAMYLCASSSRQGHFYEQYFGPGTRLTVT.

This rearrangement joins TRBV7-2 to TRBJ2-2, with TRBD2 as a possible D gene (6 bases). V gave up 1 base and J gave up 7 bases, with 7 bases separating them. CDR1 and CDR2 from the germline V gene are SGHTA and FQGNSA. This CDR3 has 13 residues. The CDR3 nucleotides are TGTGCCAGCAGCTTAGGGGGGGACGGGGAGCTGTTTTTT. It specifies CASSLGGDGELFF.

This chain connects TRBV7-2 to TRBJ2-6; D not resolved. Trimming removed 6 bases at V and 4 bases at J, with 13 bases between. There are 15 residues in the CDR3. Germline lookup yields CDR1 SGHTA and CDR2 FQGNSA. CDR3 in amino acids: CASSPDISGANVLTF. As DNA, the CDR3 is TGTGCCAGCAGTCCCGACATCTCCGGGGCCAACGTCCTGACTTTC.